This TCR beta chain came from a study of T cell repertoires in cytomegalovirus infection. Study information: CMV epitopes that were recently identified and HLA-C-restricted were used alongside well-studied HLA-B-restricted ones. Public TCR beta signature analysis indicated the presence of both CMV infection and matching HLA type.

Each CDR3 protein gets one entry after TCRdb re-called the reads with MiXCR. Among about a million distinct CDR3 sequences listed, roughly a third were seen once. Broader study findings: The response measured ex vivo was dominated by TCR beta clonotypes (HLA-C-restricted and CMV-specific). Pooled public TCR beta family frequency picked out CMV carriers with the relevant HLA.

Regarding this clonotype: Its target is not known.

CDR1 is MGHRA and CDR2 is YSYEKL in the germline V gene. Unmatched junction bases numbered 4, after V lost 2 bases and J lost 8 bases. The CDR3 length is 15 residues. The source was cultured CD8+ T cells from PBMCs, collected from culture after CMV antigen stimulation. The receptor was isolated from a human donor in good health (CMV status not recorded). Some clones in this sample may be carry-over from other donors' samples. V and J are TRBV4-1 and TRBJ2-1, with 12 bases identical to TRBD2. The CDR3 DNA is TGCGCCAGCAGCCAACTAGCGGGGGGGCGGTATGAGCAGTTCTTC. Its protein is CASSQLAGGRYEQFF.